A selection of T cell receptor beta chains follows, all from one sample in a study of control samples from healthy donors and cancer patients. The protocol was immunoSEQ multiplex PCR, while the TCRdb copy is restricted to in-frame clones and leaves out a portion. This sample has about 94,000 clones, with around 87% found just once. The sequencing sample was made of blood. The receptors come from a woman aged 45-65 years in good health. The CDR3 runs from the conserved cysteine through the conserved F or W. D genes are given only for firm matches. For some rows the clone size is stated as once, few or many, or as a class when expanded; others skip it.

d_gene: .; v_gene: TRBV15; j_gene: TRBJ1-6; abundance: .; CDR3aa: CATSKSRDSPLHF; CDR3nt: TGTGCCACCAGCAAATCCAGGGATTCACCCCTCCACTTT
d_gene: TRBD2; v_gene: TRBV3-1/TRBV3-2; j_gene: TRBJ2-3; abundance: .; CDR3aa: CASSQDLGTSWSDTQYF; CDR3nt: TGTGCCAGCAGCCAAGATCTAGGGACTAGCTGGTCAGATACGCAGTATTTT
d_gene: .; v_gene: TRBV27; j_gene: TRBJ1-5; abundance: .; CDR3aa: CASSRSPPGGKINQPQHF; CDR3nt: TGTGCCAGCAGTCGGAGCCCCCCGGGGGGCAAGATTAATCAGCCCCAGCATTTT
d_gene: .; v_gene: TRBV18; j_gene: TRBJ1-5; abundance: .; CDR3aa: CASSGGLDQPQHF; CDR3nt: TGTGCCAGCTCAGGAGGCCTGGATCAGCCCCAGCATTTT
d_gene: TRBD2; v_gene: TRBV6-5; j_gene: TRBJ2-4; abundance: once; CDR3aa: CASSSGTLVKNIQYF; CDR3nt: TGTGCCAGCAGCAGCGGGACTCTGGTCAAAAACATTCAGTACTTC
d_gene: .; v_gene: TRBV28; j_gene: TRBJ1-6; abundance: .; CDR3aa: CASSTQASPLHF; CDR3nt: TGTGCCAGCAGTACTCAAGCCTCACCCCTCCACTTT
d_gene: .; v_gene: TRBV6-6; j_gene: TRBJ1-2; abundance: .; CDR3aa: CASDLPGGRYGYTF; CDR3nt: TGTGCCAGCGATCTACCGGGAGGACGGTATGGCTACACCTTC
d_gene: .; v_gene: TRBV21-1; j_gene: TRBJ1-3; abundance: .; CDR3aa: CASSPRGRGMGNTIYF; CDR3nt: TGTGCCAGCAGCCCCCGTGGTCGGGGTATGGGAAACACCATATATTTT
d_gene: TRBD2; v_gene: TRBV12-3/TRBV12-4; j_gene: TRBJ2-7; abundance: .; CDR3aa: CASRPRGVYEQYF; CDR3nt: TGTGCCAGCAGACCACGGGGGGTATACGAGCAGTACTTC
d_gene: .; v_gene: TRBV7-3; j_gene: TRBJ2-1; abundance: .; CDR3aa: CASRPRGSGDNEQFF; CDR3nt: TGTGCCAGCAGGCCCCGGGGGAGCGGCGACAATGAGCAGTTCTTC
d_gene: .; v_gene: TRBV5-1; j_gene: TRBJ2-7; abundance: .; CDR3aa: CASSPRPGPSGEQYF; CDR3nt: TGCGCCAGCAGCCCTCGACCGGGCCCGTCAGGTGAGCAGTACTTC
d_gene: TRBD2; v_gene: TRBV29-1; j_gene: TRBJ2-1; abundance: .; CDR3aa: CSVGASGSYEQFF; CDR3nt: TGCAGCGTTGGGGCTAGCGGGAGTTATGAGCAGTTCTTC
d_gene: TRBD1; v_gene: TRBV28; j_gene: TRBJ2-2; abundance: .; CDR3aa: CASRRPKWTGDFTGELFF; CDR3nt: TGTGCCAGCAGACGACCTAAATGGACAGGGGATTTCACCGGGGAGCTGTTTTTT
d_gene: .; v_gene: TRBV25-1; j_gene: TRBJ1-2; abundance: .; CDR3aa: CASSEGNRQNGYTF; CDR3nt: TGTGCCAGCAGTGAAGGGAACAGACAGAATGGCTACACCTTC
d_gene: TRBD2; v_gene: TRBV25-1; j_gene: TRBJ2-5; abundance: .; CDR3aa: CASSSSGRETQYF; CDR3nt: TGTGCCAGCAGTTCTAGCGGGAGGGAGACCCAGTACTTC
d_gene: TRBD1; v_gene: TRBV19; j_gene: TRBJ1-5; abundance: .; CDR3aa: CASTRDRNQPQHF; CDR3nt: TGTGCCAGTACAAGGGACAGAAATCAGCCCCAGCATTTT
d_gene: .; v_gene: TRBV29-1; j_gene: TRBJ2-3; abundance: .; CDR3aa: CSVEGAGSVDTQYF; CDR3nt: TGCAGCGTTGAAGGGGCGGGATCGGTAGATACGCAGTATTTT
d_gene: TRBD2; v_gene: TRBV19; j_gene: TRBJ2-5; abundance: .; CDR3aa: CASSPRGGEETQYF; CDR3nt: TGTGCCAGTAGTCCCCGGGGGGGGGAAGAGACCCAGTACTTC
d_gene: .; v_gene: TRBV5-1; j_gene: TRBJ2-1; abundance: .; CDR3aa: CASTVAGTRSYNEQFF; CDR3nt: TGCGCCAGCACGGTCGCGGGCACCCGCTCCTACAATGAGCAGTTCTTC
d_gene: TRBD2; v_gene: TRBV18; j_gene: TRBJ2-2; abundance: .; CDR3aa: CASSPRMTGGTNTGELFF; CDR3nt: TGTGCCAGCTCACCACGAATGACGGGGGGGACTAACACCGGGGAGCTGTTTTTT
d_gene: TRBD1; v_gene: TRBV14; j_gene: TRBJ1-2; abundance: .; CDR3aa: CASSSTGGAHGYTF; CDR3nt: TGTGCCAGCAGCTCGACAGGGGGCGCGCATGGCTACACCTTC
d_gene: .; v_gene: TRBV28; j_gene: TRBJ2-1; abundance: .; CDR3aa: CASRQVYNEQFF; CDR3nt: TGTGCCAGCAGACAGGTCTACAATGAGCAGTTCTTC
d_gene: .; v_gene: TRBV4-3; j_gene: TRBJ2-3; abundance: .; CDR3aa: CASSTNWASNTDTQYF; CDR3nt: TGCGCCAGCAGTACTAATTGGGCCAGCAACACAGATACGCAGTATTTT
d_gene: .; v_gene: TRBV5-1; j_gene: TRBJ1-1; abundance: .; CDR3aa: CASSWGRDTEAFF; CDR3nt: TGCGCCAGCAGCTGGGGAAGGGACACTGAAGCTTTCTTT
d_gene: .; v_gene: TRBV2; j_gene: TRBJ2-7; abundance: .; CDR3aa: CASSERLGRQYF; CDR3nt: TGTGCCAGCAGTGAGAGGTTGGGTAGGCAGTACTTC
d_gene: .; v_gene: TRBV7-2; j_gene: TRBJ2-7; abundance: .; CDR3aa: CASTSGGRTREQYF; CDR3nt: TGTGCCAGCACCTCTGGAGGCAGAACACGGGAGCAGTACTTC
d_gene: .; v_gene: TRBV12-3/TRBV12-4; j_gene: TRBJ2-1; abundance: .; CDR3aa: CASSLDYSREQFF; CDR3nt: TGTGCCAGCAGTTTAGACTACAGCCGGGAGCAGTTCTTC
d_gene: TRBD1; v_gene: TRBV6-1; j_gene: TRBJ1-2; abundance: .; CDR3aa: CASSDRDRGNYGYTF; CDR3nt: TGTGCCAGCAGTGACCGGGACAGGGGGAACTATGGCTACACCTTC
d_gene: .; v_gene: TRBV7-6; j_gene: TRBJ2-2; abundance: .; CDR3aa: CASSRQVTNTGELFF; CDR3nt: TGTGCCAGCAGCCGACAGGTCACGAACACCGGGGAGCTGTTTTTT
d_gene: .; v_gene: TRBV7-2; j_gene: TRBJ1-4; abundance: .; CDR3aa: CASSLTWTVEKLFF; CDR3nt: TGTGCCAGCAGCTTAACTTGGACAGTAGAAAAACTGTTTTTT
d_gene: .; v_gene: TRBV6-6; j_gene: TRBJ1-4; abundance: .; CDR3aa: CASRGGEKLFF; CDR3nt: TGTGCCAGCAGGGGGGGAGAAAAACTGTTTTTT
d_gene: TRBD1; v_gene: TRBV12-5; j_gene: TRBJ2-3; abundance: .; CDR3aa: CASGLDRGRTDTQYF; CDR3nt: TGTGCTAGTGGTTTGGACAGGGGACGGACAGATACGCAGTATTTT
d_gene: .; v_gene: TRBV19; j_gene: TRBJ1-2; abundance: .; CDR3aa: CASSLLDGGYTF; CDR3nt: TGTGCCAGTAGTCTCCTCGACGGGGGCTACACCTTC
d_gene: .; v_gene: TRBV5-1; j_gene: TRBJ1-2; abundance: once; CDR3aa: CASSPLGLGGYTF; CDR3nt: TGCGCCAGCAGCCCCCTGGGACTCGGTGGCTACACCTTC
d_gene: .; v_gene: TRBV29-1; j_gene: TRBJ1-2; abundance: .; CDR3aa: CSVDAQATYGYTF; CDR3nt: TGCAGCGTTGACGCACAGGCCACCTATGGCTACACCTTC
d_gene: TRBD2; v_gene: TRBV5-5; j_gene: TRBJ2-7; abundance: .; CDR3aa: CASSFGLAGDPYEQYF; CDR3nt: TGTGCCAGCAGCTTCGGACTAGCGGGAGATCCCTACGAGCAGTACTTC
d_gene: TRBD1; v_gene: TRBV15; j_gene: TRBJ2-7; abundance: .; CDR3aa: CATSRATGDEQYF; CDR3nt: TGTGCCACCAGCAGGGCGACAGGGGATGAGCAGTACTTC
d_gene: TRBD2; v_gene: TRBV10-1; j_gene: TRBJ2-7; abundance: .; CDR3aa: CASSTSSGSPSLEQYF; CDR3nt: TGCGCCAGCAGTACCTCTAGCGGGAGTCCCTCCCTCGAGCAGTACTTC
d_gene: TRBD2; v_gene: TRBV9; j_gene: TRBJ2-3; abundance: .; CDR3aa: CASSPGLAGARREDTQYF; CDR3nt: TGTGCCAGCAGCCCCGGACTAGCGGGAGCCAGGAGAGAAGATACGCAGTATTTT
d_gene: TRBD2; v_gene: TRBV6-2/TRBV6-3; j_gene: TRBJ2-7; abundance: few; CDR3aa: CASSYPSSGRLEQYF; CDR3nt: TGTGCCAGCAGTTACCCGTCTAGCGGGAGGTTGGAGCAGTACTTC
d_gene: TRBD1; v_gene: TRBV7-2; j_gene: TRBJ2-5; abundance: .; CDR3aa: CASSLSGTGEWETQYF; CDR3nt: TGTGCCAGCAGCTTATCTGGGACAGGGGAATGGGAGACCCAGTACTTC
d_gene: TRBD1; v_gene: TRBV5-1; j_gene: TRBJ2-2; abundance: .; CDR3aa: CASSLVQGAIGELFF; CDR3nt: TGCGCCAGCAGCTTGGTCCAGGGGGCGATCGGGGAGCTGTTTTTT
d_gene: TRBD2; v_gene: TRBV5-4; j_gene: TRBJ2-7; abundance: .; CDR3aa: CASSSTSGGEQYF; CDR3nt: TGTGCCAGCAGCTCGACTAGCGGGGGCGAGCAGTACTTC
d_gene: .; v_gene: TRBV3-1/TRBV3-2; j_gene: TRBJ1-5; abundance: .; CDR3aa: CASSQGTGPEQPQHF; CDR3nt: TGTGCCAGCAGCCAAGGTACAGGGCCCGAACAGCCCCAGCATTTT
d_gene: .; v_gene: TRBV15; j_gene: TRBJ1-2; abundance: .; CDR3aa: CATSRDARFVGYTF; CDR3nt: TGTGCCACCAGCAGAGATGCGAGGTTCGTTGGCTACACCTTC